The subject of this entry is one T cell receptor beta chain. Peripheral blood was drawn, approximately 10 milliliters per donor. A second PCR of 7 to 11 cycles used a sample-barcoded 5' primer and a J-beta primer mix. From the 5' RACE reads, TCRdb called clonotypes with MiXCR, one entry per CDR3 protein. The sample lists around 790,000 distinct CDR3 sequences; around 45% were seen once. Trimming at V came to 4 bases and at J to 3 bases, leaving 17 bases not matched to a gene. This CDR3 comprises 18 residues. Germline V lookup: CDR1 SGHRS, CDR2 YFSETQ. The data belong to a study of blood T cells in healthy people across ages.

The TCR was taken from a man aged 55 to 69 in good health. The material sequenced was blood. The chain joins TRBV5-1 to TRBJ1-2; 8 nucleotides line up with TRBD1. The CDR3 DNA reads TGCGCCAGCAGCCGGACCTCTGGACAGGGACCTAGTGACTATGGCTACACCTTC. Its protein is CASSRTSGQGPSDYGYTF.